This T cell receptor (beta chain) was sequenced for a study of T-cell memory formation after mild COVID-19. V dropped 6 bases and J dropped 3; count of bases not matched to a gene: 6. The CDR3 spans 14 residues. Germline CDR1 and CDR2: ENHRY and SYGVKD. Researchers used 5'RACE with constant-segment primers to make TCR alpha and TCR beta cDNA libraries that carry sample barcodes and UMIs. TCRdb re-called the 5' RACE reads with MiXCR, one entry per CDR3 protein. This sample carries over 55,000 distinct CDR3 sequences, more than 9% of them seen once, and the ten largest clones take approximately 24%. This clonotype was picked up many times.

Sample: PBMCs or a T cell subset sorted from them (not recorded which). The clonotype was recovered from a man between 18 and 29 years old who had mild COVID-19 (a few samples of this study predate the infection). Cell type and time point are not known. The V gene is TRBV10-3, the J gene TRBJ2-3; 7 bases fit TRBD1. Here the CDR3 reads CAISDREETDTQYF. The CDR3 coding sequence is TGTGCCATCAGCGACAGGGAAGAAACAGATACGCAGTATTTT.